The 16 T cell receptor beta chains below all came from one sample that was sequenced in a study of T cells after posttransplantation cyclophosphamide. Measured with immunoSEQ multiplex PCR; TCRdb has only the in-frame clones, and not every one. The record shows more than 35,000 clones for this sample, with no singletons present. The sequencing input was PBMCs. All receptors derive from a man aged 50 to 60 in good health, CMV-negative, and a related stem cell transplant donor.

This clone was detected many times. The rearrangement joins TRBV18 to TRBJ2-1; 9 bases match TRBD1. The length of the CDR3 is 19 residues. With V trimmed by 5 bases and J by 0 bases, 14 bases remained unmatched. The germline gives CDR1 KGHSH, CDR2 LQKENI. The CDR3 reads CASSSPGQGSASSYNEQFF. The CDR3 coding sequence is TGTGCCAGCTCATCCCCGGGACAGGGTAGTGCTAGCTCCTACAATGAGCAGTTCTTC.

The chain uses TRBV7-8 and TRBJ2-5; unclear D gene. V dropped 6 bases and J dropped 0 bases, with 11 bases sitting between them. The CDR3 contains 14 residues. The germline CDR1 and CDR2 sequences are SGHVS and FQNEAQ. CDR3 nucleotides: TGTGCCAGCAGGAGTGCGGCGGACCAAGAGACCCAGTACTTC. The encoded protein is CASRSAADQETQYF. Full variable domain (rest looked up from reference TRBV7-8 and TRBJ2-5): GAGVSQSPRYKVAKRGQDVALRCDPISGHVSLFWYQQALGQGPEFLTYFQNEAQLDKSGLPSDRFFAERPEGSVSTLKIQRTQQEDSAVYLCASRSAADQETQYFGPGTRLLVL.

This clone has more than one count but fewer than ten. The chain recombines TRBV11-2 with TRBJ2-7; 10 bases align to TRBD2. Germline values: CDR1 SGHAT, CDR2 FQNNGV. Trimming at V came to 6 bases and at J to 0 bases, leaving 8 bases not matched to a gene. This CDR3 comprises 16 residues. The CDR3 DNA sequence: TGTGCCAGCAGGCGCTCAGCTAGCGGGAGCTCCTACGAGCAGTACTTC. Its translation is CASRRSASGSSYEQYF.

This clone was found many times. CDR3 DNA sequence: TGTGCCAGCAGCTTTCCCCTGGGCAGCATGAACACTGAAGCTTTCTTT. It yields the protein CASSFPLGSMNTEAFF. The chain links TRBV5-4 to TRBJ1-1; D unclear. There are 16 residues in the CDR3. Germline CDR1 and CDR2: SGHNT and YYREEE (reference sequence). The V end was cut by 2 bases, the J end by 0 bases, with 14 bases between.

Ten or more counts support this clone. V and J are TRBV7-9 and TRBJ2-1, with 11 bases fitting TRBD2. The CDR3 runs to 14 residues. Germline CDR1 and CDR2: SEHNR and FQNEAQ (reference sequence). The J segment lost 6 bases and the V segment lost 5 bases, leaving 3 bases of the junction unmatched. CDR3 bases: TGTGCCAGCAGCCGACTAGCGGGGTCCAATGAGCAGTTCTTC. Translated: CASSRLAGSNEQFF.

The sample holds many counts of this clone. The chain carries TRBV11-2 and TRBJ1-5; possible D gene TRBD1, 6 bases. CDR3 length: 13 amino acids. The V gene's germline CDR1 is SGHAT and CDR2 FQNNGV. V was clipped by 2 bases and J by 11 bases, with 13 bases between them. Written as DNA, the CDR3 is TGTGCCAGCAGCTTAATCCCAGGGGTGGCCCAGCATTTT. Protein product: CASSLIPGVAQHF.

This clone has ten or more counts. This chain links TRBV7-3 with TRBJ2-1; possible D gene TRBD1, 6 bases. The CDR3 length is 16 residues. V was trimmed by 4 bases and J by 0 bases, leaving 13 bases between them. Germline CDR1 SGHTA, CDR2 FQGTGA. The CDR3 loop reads CASSSPGQFSYNEQFF. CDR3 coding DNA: TGTGCCAGCAGCTCACCCGGACAGTTCTCCTACAATGAGCAGTTCTTC.

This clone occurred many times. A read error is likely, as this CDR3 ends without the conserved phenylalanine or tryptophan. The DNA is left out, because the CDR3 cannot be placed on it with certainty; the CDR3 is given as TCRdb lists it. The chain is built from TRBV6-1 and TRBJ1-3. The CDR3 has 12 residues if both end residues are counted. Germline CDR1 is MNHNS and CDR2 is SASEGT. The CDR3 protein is CASGGALNRTSS.

DNA of the CDR3: TGTGCCAGCAGCCCTCGGGCGGGAGGGGACTCTGGGGCCAACGTCCTGACTTTC. As protein: CASSPRAGGDSGANVLTF. The chain employs TRBV4-2 and TRBJ2-6; 9 bases fit TRBD2. Per germline, CDR1 LGHNA and CDR2 YNFKEQ. Losses at the gene ends were 4 bases for V and 0 bases for J; bases not matched to a gene: 7. The CDR3 runs 18 residues.

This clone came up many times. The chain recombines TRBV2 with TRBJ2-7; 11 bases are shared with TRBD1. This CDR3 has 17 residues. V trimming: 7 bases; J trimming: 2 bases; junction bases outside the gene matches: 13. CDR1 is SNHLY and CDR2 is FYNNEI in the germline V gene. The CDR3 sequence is CASTGTGGRGTPYEQYF. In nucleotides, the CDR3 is TGTGCCAGCACAGGGACAGGGGGGCGAGGGACCCCCTACGAGCAGTACTTC.

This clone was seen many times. The CDR3 DNA reads TGTGCCAGCAGCTCCGGACAGGGTAAAAAACTGTTTTTT. Its translation is CASSSGQGKKLFF. V and J are TRBV7-2 and TRBJ1-4; 8 nucleotides agree with TRBD1. The V gene's germline CDR1 is SGHTA and CDR2 FQGNSA. Trimming cost V 4 bases and J 9 bases; bases outside gene matches: 4. There are 13 residues in the CDR3.

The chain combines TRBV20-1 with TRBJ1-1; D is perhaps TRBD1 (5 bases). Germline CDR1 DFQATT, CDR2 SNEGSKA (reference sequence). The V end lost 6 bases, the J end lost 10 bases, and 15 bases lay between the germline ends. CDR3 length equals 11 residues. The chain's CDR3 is CSARDFKGAFF. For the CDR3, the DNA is TGCAGTGCCCGGGACTTTAAGGGAGCTTTCTTT.

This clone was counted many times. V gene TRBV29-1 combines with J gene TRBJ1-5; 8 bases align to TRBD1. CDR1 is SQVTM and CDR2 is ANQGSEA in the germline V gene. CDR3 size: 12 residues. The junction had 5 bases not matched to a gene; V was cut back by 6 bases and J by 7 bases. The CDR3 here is CSVQGVGQPQHF. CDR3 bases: TGCAGCGTACAGGGGGTAGGGCAGCCCCAGCATTTT.

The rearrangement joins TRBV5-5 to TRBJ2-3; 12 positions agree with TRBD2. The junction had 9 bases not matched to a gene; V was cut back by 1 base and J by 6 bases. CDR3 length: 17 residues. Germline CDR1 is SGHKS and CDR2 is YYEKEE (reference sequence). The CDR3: CASSLTSSGRGGDTQYF. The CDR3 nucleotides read TGTGCCAGCAGCTTGACGTCTAGCGGGAGGGGTGGCGATACGCAGTATTTT.

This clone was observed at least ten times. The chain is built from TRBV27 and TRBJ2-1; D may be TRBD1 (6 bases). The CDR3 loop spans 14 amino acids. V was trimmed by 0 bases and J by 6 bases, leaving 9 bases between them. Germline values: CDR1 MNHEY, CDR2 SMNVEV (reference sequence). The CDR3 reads CASSLSRGGNEQFF. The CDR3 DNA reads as TGTGCCAGCAGTTTATCAAGAGGGGGCAATGAGCAGTTCTTC.

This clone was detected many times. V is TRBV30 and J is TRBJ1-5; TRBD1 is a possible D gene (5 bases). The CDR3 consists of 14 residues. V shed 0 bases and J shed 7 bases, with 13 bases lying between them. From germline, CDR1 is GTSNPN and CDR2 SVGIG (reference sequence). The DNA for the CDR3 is TGTGCCTGGAGTGTACCGGGGGGAAAGCAGCCCCAGCATTTT. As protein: CAWSVPGGKQPQHF.